A single sample is the source of the 20 T cell receptor beta chains below, sequenced in a study of blood T cell repertoires in COVID-19. Profiling relied on immunoSEQ multiplex PCR, and the TCRdb table lists in-frame clones only, not all of them. The sample lists around 300,000 clones, approximately 83% occurring once. The sample taken for sequencing was peripheral blood. The origin of the receptors is a woman in her thirties who had recovered from COVID-19.

The V call is TRBV24-1, the J call TRBJ2-3; 8 bases are shared with TRBD1. The CDR3 sequence is 16 residues long. The germline V gene has CDR1 KGHDR and CDR2 SFDVKD. With 4 bases clipped from V and 1 base from J, the junction kept 6 bases outside the gene matches. The CDR3 loop reads CATSDRAGGGTDTQYF. In DNA form, the CDR3 reads TGTGCCACCAGTGACCGGGCAGGGGGCGGCACAGATACGCAGTATTTT.

This chain uses TRBV11-1 with TRBJ2-3, with 8 bases identical to TRBD2. V shed 3 bases and J 6 bases; nucleotides not matched to a gene: 5. CDR3 length: 14 residues. CDR1 and CDR2 (germline): SGHAT, FQDESV (reference sequence). CDR3 nucleotide sequence: TGTGCCAGCAGCTTCCGGGAGGGACGGGATACGCAGTATTTT. Amino acids: CASSFREGRDTQYF. Drawing the rest from reference TRBV11-1 and TRBJ2-3, the complete variable domain is EAEVAQSPRYKITEKSQAVAFWCDPISGHATLYWYRQILGQGPELLVQFQDESVVDDSQLPKDRFSAERLKGVDSTLKIQPAELGDSAMYLCASSFREGRDTQYFGPGTRLTVL.

V and J are TRBV6-1 and TRBJ2-1, with 14 bases aligning to TRBD2. The V segment lost 0 bases and the J segment 6 bases; nucleotides outside the gene matches: 4. Germline loops: CDR1 MNHNS, CDR2 SASEGT. This CDR3 is built from 17 residues. DNA of the CDR3: TGTGCCAGCAGTGAAGCCCTGGGACTAGCGGGGGTCAATGAGCAGTTCTTC. Protein sequence: CASSEALGLAGVNEQFF.

In its sample, this clone was seen a few times. The J gene is TRBJ2-7, the V gene TRBV11-2, with TRBD1 identical over 8 bases. The CDR3 length is 14 residues. The germline V gene encodes CDR1 SGHAT and CDR2 FQNNGV. Unmatched junction bases numbered 3, after V lost 1 base and J lost 4 bases. The CDR3 loop is CASSLVGTGYEQYF. The CDR3 nucleotides are TGTGCCAGCAGCTTAGTCGGGACAGGATACGAGCAGTACTTC. The full variable domain, completed using reference TRBV11-2 and TRBJ2-7, is EAGVAQSPRYKIIEKRQSVAFWCNPISGHATLYWYQQILGQGPKLLIQFQNNGVVDDSQLPKDRFSAERLKGVDSTLKIQPAKLEDSAVYLCASSLVGTGYEQYFGPGTRLTVT.

This clone was recorded a few times. The rearrangement links TRBV5-6 to TRBJ1-5, with no clear D. Trimming took 4 bases from V and 7 from J, leaving 18 bases between them. Germline-derived CDR1 and CDR2 are SGHDT and YYEEEE. The CDR3 spans 15 residues. The CDR3 protein is CASSRGATEGQPQHF. CDR3 sequence (DNA): TGTGCCAGCAGCCGCGGAGCCACCGAAGGACAGCCCCAGCATTTT.

The gene calls are TRBV15 and TRBJ2-1; TRBD2 agrees at 12 bases. The CDR3 length is 16 residues. Germline assignment: CDR1 LNHNV and CDR2 YYDKDF (reference sequence). V lost 4 bases, J lost 9 bases, and 10 bases stayed unmatched. CDR3 protein: CATSTRLAGVSVEQFF. The CDR3 DNA sequence: TGTGCCACCAGCACCCGACTAGCGGGAGTATCTGTTGAGCAGTTCTTC.

V and J are TRBV7-6 and TRBJ2-1; D might be TRBD2 (5 bases). The CDR3 contains 17 residues. V lost 1 base and J 0 bases, leaving 13 bases between the germline ends. The germline V gene has CDR1 SGHVS and CDR2 FNYEAQ. The chain's CDR3 is CASSLEAAHLSYNEQFF. The CDR3 DNA reads TGTGCCAGCAGCTTAGAAGCGGCCCACCTCTCCTACAATGAGCAGTTCTTC. Complete variable domain (other parts from reference TRBV7-6 and TRBJ2-1): GAGVSQSPRYKVTKRGQDVALRCDPISGHVSLYWYRQALGQGPEFLTYFNYEAQQDKSGLPNDRFSAERPEGSISTLTIQRTEQRDSAMYRCASSLEAAHLSYNEQFFGPGTRLTVL.

The chain recombines TRBV12-3 or TRBV12-4 with TRBJ2-7; possibly TRBD2 for D (5 bases). This CDR3 comprises 12 residues. V shed 7 bases and J shed 7 bases, with 14 bases lying between them. The CDR3 loop reads CASKYTRGEQYF. The CDR3 bases are TGTGCCAGCAAATACACTAGAGGGGAGCAGTACTTC.

As for this clone: At one end, the junction sequence differs from germline, possibly due to a read error. The chain couples TRBV3-1 (or the pseudogene TRBV3-2) to TRBJ2-5; 8 bases agree with TRBD2. The CDR3 is 18 residues long. In germline, CDR1 is LGHDT, CDR2 YNNKEL (reference sequence). The CDR3 reads CASSEEGSLAGREETQYF. The CDR3 DNA reads TGTGCCAGCAGCGAAGAGGGTAGCCTAGCGGGTCGGGAGGAGACCCAGTACTTC.

This chain uses TRBV27 with TRBJ1-1; D ambiguous. The CDR3 is made up of 15 amino acids. The V gene lost 3 bases and the J gene lost 1 base, with 12 bases spanning the gap. From germline, CDR1 is MNHEY and CDR2 SMNVEV (reference sequence). The CDR3 nucleotides read TGTGCCAGCAGTTTTCTCGGGATCTCGAACACTGAAGCTTTCTTT. Residues: CASSFLGISNTEAFF.

Details on this clone: This sample also contains other DNA sequences that code for the same CDR3. This chain uses TRBV10-3 with TRBJ2-7, with 10 bases lining up with TRBD1. Germline loops: CDR1 ENHRY, CDR2 SYGVKD. This CDR3 is 13 amino acids long. V dropped 6 bases and J dropped 2; count of bases not matched to a gene: 1. CDR3 protein: CAIRDRGTYEQYF. CDR3 nucleotides: TGTGCCATCAGGGACAGGGGGACCTACGAGCAGTACTTC.

The V gene is TRBV5-4, the J gene TRBJ1-1; D is undetermined. V lost 1 base and J 3 bases, leaving 7 bases between the germline ends. The germline V gene has CDR1 SGHNT and CDR2 YYREEE (reference sequence). This CDR3 spans 13 amino acids. DNA for the CDR3: TGTGCCAGCAGCTTGCCGGGAGACACTGAAGCTTTCTTT. Protein product: CASSLPGDTEAFF.

The V call is TRBV6-6, the J call TRBJ1-5, with 7 bases aligning to TRBD1. Per germline, CDR1 MNHNY and CDR2 SVGAGI (reference sequence). Germline trimming cut 6 bases from V and 6 bases from J; bases unmatched to any gene: 11. This CDR3 spans 15 amino acids. The CDR3 coding sequence is TGTGCCAGCAGCCCAACCGACAGGGTGAGTCAGCCCCAGCATTTT. Translated: CASSPTDRVSQPQHF.

This chain uses TRBV9 with TRBJ1-2; weak D call: TRBD1 (6 bases). Trimming pared 3 bases from V and 7 bases from J, leaving 10 bases between. Germline V gene sequence: CDR1 SGDLS, CDR2 YYNGEE. The CDR3 runs to 12 residues. This chain's CDR3 is CASSGTGSGYTF. The CDR3, as DNA: TGTGCCAGCAGCGGAACAGGGAGTGGCTACACCTTC.

This chain joins TRBV2 and TRBJ1-1, with TRBD1 matching over 8 bases. The CDR3 loop spans 14 amino acids. CDR1 SNHLY and CDR2 FYNNEI come from the germline V gene. V was pared by 4 bases and J by 4 bases, with 5 bases of the junction left unmatched. The CDR3 spells CASSATTGGTEAFF. For the CDR3, the DNA is TGTGCCAGCAGTGCAACCACAGGGGGCACTGAAGCTTTCTTT.

V usage is TRBV19 and J usage is TRBJ2-7; a weak D match, TRBD1 (5 bases). V was cut by 5 bases and J by 5 bases, with 13 bases left in between. This CDR3 has 13 amino acids. Germline assignment: CDR1 LNHDA and CDR2 SQIVND (reference sequence). The CDR3 loop reads CASSLAGLNEQYF. The CDR3 DNA reads as TGTGCCAGTAGTCTCGCAGGGTTGAACGAGCAGTACTTC.

In its sample, this clone was seen once. The J gene is TRBJ1-1, the V gene TRBV5-1, with a tentative D call TRBD1 (6 bases). The length of the CDR3 is 15 residues. The V end was cut by 2 bases, the J end by 5 bases, with 16 bases between. Germline V gene lookup returns CDR1 SGHRS and CDR2 YFSETQ. The CDR3 region has the DNA TGCGCCAGCAGCTTCGGCAGAGGGGGTCTGACTGAAGCTTTCTTT. Translating gives CASSFGRGGLTEAFF.

The chain couples TRBV19 to TRBJ1-1; TRBD1 aligns across 7 bases. The J segment lost 3 bases and the V segment lost 10 bases, leaving 8 bases of the junction unmatched. The germline gives CDR1 LNHDA, CDR2 SQIVND (reference sequence). The CDR3 extends over 13 amino acids. This CDR3 is CATSPDRYTEAFF. In nucleotides, the CDR3 is TGTGCCACCTCCCCGGACAGGTACACTGAAGCTTTCTTT.

The chain couples TRBV16 to TRBJ1-3; no clear D gene. Per the germline V gene, CDR1 is KGHSY and CDR2 is FQNENV. Trimming removed 0 bases from V and 0 bases from J, with 12 bases in between. The CDR3 extends over 17 amino acids. The chain's CDR3 is CASSQSGSQSSGNTIYF. DNA for the CDR3: TGTGCCAGCAGCCAATCGGGCAGCCAGAGCTCTGGAAACACCATATATTTT.

V and J are TRBV18 and TRBJ2-5; weak D call: TRBD2 (5 bases). The CDR3 spans 14 residues. Germline CDR1 and CDR2: KGHSH and LQKENI. V was clipped by 3 bases and J by 5 bases, with 13 bases between them. The CDR3 nucleotides read TGTGCCAGCTCACCTCTAGGGAGATGGGAGACCCAGTACTTC. Its protein product is CASSPLGRWETQYF.